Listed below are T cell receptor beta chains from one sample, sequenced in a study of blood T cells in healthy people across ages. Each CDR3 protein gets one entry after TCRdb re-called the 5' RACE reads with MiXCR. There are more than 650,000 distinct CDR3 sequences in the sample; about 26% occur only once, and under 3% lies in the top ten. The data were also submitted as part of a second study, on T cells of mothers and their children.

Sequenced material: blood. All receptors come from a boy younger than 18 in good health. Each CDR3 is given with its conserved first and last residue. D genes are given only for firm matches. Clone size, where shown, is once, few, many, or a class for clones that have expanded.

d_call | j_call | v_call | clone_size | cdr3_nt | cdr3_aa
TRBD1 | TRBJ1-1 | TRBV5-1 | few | TGCGCCAGCAGCTTGCTGACCCAGGGGGCCACTGAAGCTTTCTTT | CASSLLTQGATEAFF
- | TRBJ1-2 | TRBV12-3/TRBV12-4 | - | TGTGCCAGCAGTCTCGGGCCCAGAGGGTCTAACTATGGCTACACCTTC | CASSLGPRGSNYGYTF
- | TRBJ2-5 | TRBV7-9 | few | TGTGCCAGCAGTTCACCTACAGGGTTAGAGACCCAGTACTTC | CASSSPTGLETQYF
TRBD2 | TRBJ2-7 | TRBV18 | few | TGTGCCAGCTCATCCACAAGCGGGGCCTCCTACGAGCAGTACTTC | CASSSTSGASYEQYF
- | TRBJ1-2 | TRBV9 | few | TGTGCCAGCAGCGCAACAGGAAACCAGGCTGGCTACACCTTC | CASSATGNQAGYTF
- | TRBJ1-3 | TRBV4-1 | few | TGCGCCAGCAGCCAAGAAGGGAACCCTAGGAACACCATATATTTT | CASSQEGNPRNTIYF
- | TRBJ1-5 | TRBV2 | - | TGTGCCAGCAGTGAAGAGGTTTATAGCAATCAGCCCCAGCATTTT | CASSEEVYSNQPQHF
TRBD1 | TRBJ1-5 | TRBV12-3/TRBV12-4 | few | TGTGCCAGCAGTATCGACAGGGATCAGCCCCAGCATTTT | CASSIDRDQPQHF
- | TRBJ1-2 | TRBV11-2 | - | TGTGCCAGCAGCTTAGGGTGGTCGGGGAGTGCTAACTATGGCTACACCTTC | CASSLGWSGSANYGYTF
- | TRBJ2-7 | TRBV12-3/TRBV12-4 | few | TGTGCCAGCAGTTTAAGCTTCCCAGTGGGGCAGTACTTC | CASSLSFPVGQYF
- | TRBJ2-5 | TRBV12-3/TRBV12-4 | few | TGTGCCAGCAGTCCCAGGCCGGGGTCAGAGACCCAGTACTTC | CASSPRPGSETQYF
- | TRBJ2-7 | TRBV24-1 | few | TGTGCCACCAGTGATTTGGACCGGACCCGAAAAGAAACATACGAGCAGTACTTC | CATSDLDRTRKETYEQYF
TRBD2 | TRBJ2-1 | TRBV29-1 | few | TGCAGCGTCCTTAGCGGGGCCAGCTCCTACAATGAGCAGTTCTTC | CSVLSGASSYNEQFF
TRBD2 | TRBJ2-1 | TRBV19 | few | TGTGCCAGTAGTCCTAGCGGGGGGGCCGACAATGAGCAGTTCTTC | CASSPSGGADNEQFF
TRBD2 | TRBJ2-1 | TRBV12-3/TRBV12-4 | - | TGTGCCAGCAGTCCCGGGAGCCGGGAGGTCTACAATGAGCAGTTCTTC | CASSPGSREVYNEQFF
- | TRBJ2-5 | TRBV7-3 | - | TGTGCCAGCAGTTCCGAGGGCCTTCCAAGGGAGACCCAGTACTTC | CASSSEGLPRETQYF
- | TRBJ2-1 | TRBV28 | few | TGTGCCAGCAGTATCATAGATGAGCAGTTCTTC | CASSIIDEQFF
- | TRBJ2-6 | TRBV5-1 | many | TGTGCCAGCAGCCCTACAGGGTCCGGGGCCAACGTCCTGACTTTC | CASSPTGSGANVLTF
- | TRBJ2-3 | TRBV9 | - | TGTGCCAGCAGCGTAGCGGTGGGCACAGATACGCAGTATTTT | CASSVAVGTDTQYF
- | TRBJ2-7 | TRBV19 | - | TGTGCCAGTAGACCAGGCCTCGGTTCCTACGAGCAGTACTTC | CASRPGLGSYEQYF
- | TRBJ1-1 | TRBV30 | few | TGTGCCTGGGATACAGGCGACACTGAAGCTTTCTTT | CAWDTGDTEAFF
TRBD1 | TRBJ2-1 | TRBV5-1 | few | TGCGCCAGCAGCTTGGGGGACAGCAACAATGAGCAGTTCTTC | CASSLGDSNNEQFF
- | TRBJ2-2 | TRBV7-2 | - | TGTGCCAGCTCCGGGGTTTCGAACACCGGGGAGCTGTTTTTT | CASSGVSNTGELFF
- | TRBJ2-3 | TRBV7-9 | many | TGTGCCAGCAGCTTTTTGTTAGATACGCAGTATTTT | CASSFLLDTQYF
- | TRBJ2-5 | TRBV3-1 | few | TGTGCCAGCAGCCAAGAAGGGGTGGGCCAGGAGACCCAGTACTTC | CASSQEGVGQETQYF
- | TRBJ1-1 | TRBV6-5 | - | TGTGCCAGCAGTTTTGCAGGGGCGGCCACTGAAGCTTTCTTT | CASSFAGAATEAFF
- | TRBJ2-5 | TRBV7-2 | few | TGTGCCAGCAGCCTGTGGGCGGGGAATCAAGAGACCCAGTACTTC | CASSLWAGNQETQYF
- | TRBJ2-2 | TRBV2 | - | TGTGCCAGCTACAACACCGGGGAGCTGTTTTTT | CASYNTGELFF
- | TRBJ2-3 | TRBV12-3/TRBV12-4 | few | TGTGCCAGCACTATACGGGGGCGCACAGATACGCAGTATTTT | CASTIRGRTDTQYF
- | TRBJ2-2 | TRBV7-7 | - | TGTGCCAGCAGCCCCTTACTGCGGGGTTTCTCTGAGACCGGGGAGCTGTTTTTT | CASSPLLRGFSETGELFF
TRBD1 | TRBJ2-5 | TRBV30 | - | TGTGCCTGCGGGACAGGGGGGGCAGAGACCCAGTACTTC | CACGTGGAETQYF
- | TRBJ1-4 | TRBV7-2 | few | TGTGCCAGCAGCCTCAATTACAGGGTCTCGAATGAAAAACTGTTTTTT | CASSLNYRVSNEKLFF
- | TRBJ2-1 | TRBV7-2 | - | TGTGCCAGCAGCTTAGAGGTTTTCTACAATGAGCAGTTCTTC | CASSLEVFYNEQFF
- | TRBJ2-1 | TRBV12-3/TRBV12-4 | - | - | CASSSSLRDTYYNEQFF
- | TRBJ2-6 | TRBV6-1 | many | TGTGCCAGCAGTGAAGGCGACTCTGGGGCCAACGTCCTGACTTTC | CASSEGDSGANVLTF
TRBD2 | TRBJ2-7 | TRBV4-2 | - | TGTGCCAGCAGCCGACTAGCCCACAACGAGCAGTACTTC | CASSRLAHNEQYF
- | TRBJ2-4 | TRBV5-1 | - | TGCGCCAGCAGCTCGCAGGATTTAGCCAAAAACATTCAGTACTTC | CASSSQDLAKNIQYF
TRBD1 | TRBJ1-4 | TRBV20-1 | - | TGCAGTGCTAGGGAGGACAGGGGAAAAGGTGAAAAACTGTTTTTT | CSAREDRGKGEKLFF
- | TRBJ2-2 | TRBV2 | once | TGTGCCAGCAGTGGTAACGGGGGTCCCACCGGGGAGCTGTTTTTT | CASSGNGGPTGELFF
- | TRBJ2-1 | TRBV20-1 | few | TGCAGTGCTAGAGGAAACCCAAAGCTTGAGCAGTTCTTC | CSARGNPKLEQFF
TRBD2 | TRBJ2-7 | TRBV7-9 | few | TGTGCCAGCAGCTCGAACCGAGCGGGGAGTAATACCTACGAGCAGTACTTC | CASSSNRAGSNTYEQYF
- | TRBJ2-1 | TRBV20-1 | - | TGCAGTGCTATTGGCAGATTCTCCTACAATGAGCAGTTCTTC | CSAIGRFSYNEQFF
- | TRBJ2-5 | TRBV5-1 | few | TGCGCCAGCAGCGTGGACTGCTTC | CASSVDCF
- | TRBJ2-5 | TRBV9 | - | TGTGCCAGCAGCAACGGGGGGCCATTGGAGACCCAGTACTTC | CASSNGGPLETQYF
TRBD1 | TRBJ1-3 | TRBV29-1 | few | TGCAGCGTGGCGACAGGGAACTCAGGAAACACCATATATTTT | CSVATGNSGNTIYF
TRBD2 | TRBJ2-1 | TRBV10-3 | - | TGTGCCATCAGTTCGTCCGACGGGGGGGCTAGATACAATGAGCAGTTCTTC | CAISSSDGGARYNEQFF
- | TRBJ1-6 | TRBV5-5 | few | TGTGCCAGCAGCTCCGACTGGGATTCACCCCTCCACTTT | CASSSDWDSPLHF
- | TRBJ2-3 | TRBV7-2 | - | TGTGCCAGCAGGACTTTGGGGACGCAGTATTTT | CASRTLGTQYF
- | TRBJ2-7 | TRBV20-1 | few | TGCAGTGCTGGACAAGGGGGCTCCTACGAGCAGTACTTC | CSAGQGGSYEQYF
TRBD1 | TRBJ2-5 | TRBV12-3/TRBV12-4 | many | TGTGCCAGCAGTTTAACAGGGGGCGCGGGAGAGACCCAGTACTTC | CASSLTGGAGETQYF
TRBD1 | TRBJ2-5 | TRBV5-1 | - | TGCGCCAGCAGCTTGCCGGGACAGGGGGGACGAGAGACCCAGTACTTC | CASSLPGQGGRETQYF